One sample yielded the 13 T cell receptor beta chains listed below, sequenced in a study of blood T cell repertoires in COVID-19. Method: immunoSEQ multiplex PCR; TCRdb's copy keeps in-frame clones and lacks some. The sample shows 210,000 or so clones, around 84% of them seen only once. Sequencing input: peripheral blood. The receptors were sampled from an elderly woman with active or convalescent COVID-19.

CDR3 DNA: TGCGCCAGCAGCCATGGGGCGACGGGACAGTCTAATGAAAAACTGTTTTTT. Amino acid sequence: CASSHGATGQSNEKLFF. J is TRBJ1-4 and V is TRBV4-3; 7 bases agree with TRBD1. V lost 3 bases to trimming and J lost 3 bases; unmatched junction nucleotides: 10. Germline V gene sequence: CDR1 LGHNA, CDR2 YSLEER. The CDR3 has 17 residues.

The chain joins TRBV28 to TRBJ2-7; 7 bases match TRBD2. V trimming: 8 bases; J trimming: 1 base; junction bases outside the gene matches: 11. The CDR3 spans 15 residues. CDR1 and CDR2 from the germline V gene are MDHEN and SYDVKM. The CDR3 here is CASALGGGTSYEQYF. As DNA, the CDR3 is TGTGCCAGCGCGCTGGGGGGGGGAACTTCCTACGAGCAGTACTTC.

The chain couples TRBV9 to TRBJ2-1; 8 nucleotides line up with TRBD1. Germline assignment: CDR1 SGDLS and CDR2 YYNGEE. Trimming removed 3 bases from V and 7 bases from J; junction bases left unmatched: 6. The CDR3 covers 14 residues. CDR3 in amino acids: CASSDGQGWNEQFF. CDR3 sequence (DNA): TGTGCCAGCAGCGATGGACAGGGTTGGAATGAGCAGTTCTTC.

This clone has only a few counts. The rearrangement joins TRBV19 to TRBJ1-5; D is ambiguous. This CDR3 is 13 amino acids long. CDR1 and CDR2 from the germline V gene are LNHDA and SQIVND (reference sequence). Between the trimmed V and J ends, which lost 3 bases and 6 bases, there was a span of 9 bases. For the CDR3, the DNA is TGTGCCAGTAGTATCTGGGGAGGTCAGCCCCAGCATTTT. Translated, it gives CASSIWGGQPQHF.

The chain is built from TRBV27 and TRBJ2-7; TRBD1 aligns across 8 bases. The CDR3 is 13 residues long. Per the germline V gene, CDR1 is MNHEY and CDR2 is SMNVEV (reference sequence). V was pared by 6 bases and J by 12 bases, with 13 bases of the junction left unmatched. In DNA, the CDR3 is TGTGCCAGCAGCCTAGACAGGGGCGCGAGTATGTACTTC. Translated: CASSLDRGASMYF.

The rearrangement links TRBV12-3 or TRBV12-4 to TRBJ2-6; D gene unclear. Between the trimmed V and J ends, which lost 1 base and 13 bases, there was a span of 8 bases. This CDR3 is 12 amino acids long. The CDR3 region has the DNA TGTGCCAGCAGTTTAGGGCCTTATGTCCTGACTTTC. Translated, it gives CASSLGPYVLTF.

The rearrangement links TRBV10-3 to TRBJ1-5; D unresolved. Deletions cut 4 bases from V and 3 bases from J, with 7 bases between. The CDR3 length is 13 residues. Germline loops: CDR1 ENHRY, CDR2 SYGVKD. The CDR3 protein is CAISGGLNQPQHF. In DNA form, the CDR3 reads TGTGCCATCAGTGGCGGGCTCAATCAGCCCCAGCATTTT.

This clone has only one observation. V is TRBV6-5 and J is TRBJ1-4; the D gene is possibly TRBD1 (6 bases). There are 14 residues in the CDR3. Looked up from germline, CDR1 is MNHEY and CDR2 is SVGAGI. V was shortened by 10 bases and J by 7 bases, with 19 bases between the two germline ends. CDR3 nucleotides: TGTGCCACCCGTTCGGGGGGGCTGGGTGAAAAACTGTTTTTT. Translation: CATRSGGLGEKLFF.

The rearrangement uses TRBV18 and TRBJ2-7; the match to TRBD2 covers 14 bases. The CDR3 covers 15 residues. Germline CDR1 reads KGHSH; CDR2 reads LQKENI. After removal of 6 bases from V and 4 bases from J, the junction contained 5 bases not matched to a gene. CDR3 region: CASSTRLAGGYEQYF. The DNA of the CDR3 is TGTGCCAGCTCGACTCGACTAGCGGGGGGGTACGAGCAGTACTTC.

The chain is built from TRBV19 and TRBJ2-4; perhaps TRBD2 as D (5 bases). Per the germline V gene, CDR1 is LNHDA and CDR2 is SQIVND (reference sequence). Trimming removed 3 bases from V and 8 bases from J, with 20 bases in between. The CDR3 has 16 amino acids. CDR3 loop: CASSMRQLDRGDIQYF. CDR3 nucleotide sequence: TGTGCCAGTAGTATGAGGCAGCTGGACCGGGGAGACATTCAGTACTTC.

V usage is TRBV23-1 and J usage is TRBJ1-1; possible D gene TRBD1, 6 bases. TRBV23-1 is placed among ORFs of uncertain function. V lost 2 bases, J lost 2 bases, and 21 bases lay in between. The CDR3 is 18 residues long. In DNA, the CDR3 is TGCGCCAGCAGTCAACTCTACCGGAGGAGGGGGGGAAACACTGAAGCTTTCTTT. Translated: CASSQLYRRRGGNTEAFF.

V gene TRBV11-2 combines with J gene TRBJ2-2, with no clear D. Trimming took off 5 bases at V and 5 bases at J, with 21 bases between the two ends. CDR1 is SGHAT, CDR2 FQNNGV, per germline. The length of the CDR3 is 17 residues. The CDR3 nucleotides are TGTGCCAGCAGCCGCTATGGATATACCGAACAGACCGGGGAGCTGTTTTTT. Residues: CASSRYGYTEQTGELFF.

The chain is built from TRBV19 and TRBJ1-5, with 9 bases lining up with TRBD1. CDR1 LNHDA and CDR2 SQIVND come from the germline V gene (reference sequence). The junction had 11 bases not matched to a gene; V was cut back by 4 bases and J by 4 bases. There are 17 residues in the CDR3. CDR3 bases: TGTGCCAGTAGTAGGGTACAGGGGGCAAATAATAATCAGCCCCAGCATTTT. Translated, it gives CASSRVQGANNNQPQHF.